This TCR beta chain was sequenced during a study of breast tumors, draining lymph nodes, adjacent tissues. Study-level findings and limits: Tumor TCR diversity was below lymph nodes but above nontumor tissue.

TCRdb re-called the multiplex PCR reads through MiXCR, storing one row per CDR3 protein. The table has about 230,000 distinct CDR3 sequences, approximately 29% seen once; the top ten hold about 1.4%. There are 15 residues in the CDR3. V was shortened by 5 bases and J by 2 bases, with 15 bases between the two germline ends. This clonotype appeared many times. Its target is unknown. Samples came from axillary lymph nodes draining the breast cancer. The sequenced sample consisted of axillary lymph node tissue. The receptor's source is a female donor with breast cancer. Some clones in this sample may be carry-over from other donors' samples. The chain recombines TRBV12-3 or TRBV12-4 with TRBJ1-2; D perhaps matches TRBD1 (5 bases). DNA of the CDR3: TGTGCCAGCAGTCTGAGACAGAGTTTAAACTATGGCTACACCTTC. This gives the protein CASSLRQSLNYGYTF.